This T cell receptor beta chain was identified in a study of T cell responses to AZD1222 COVID-19 vaccine. The study, taken as a whole, reports: Spike-spanning, vaccine-associated CD4 TCRs were dominant at 160-218 and 743-854. Sampled repertoires all dated from after the peak T cell response. At baseline, seropositivity was found in only five or six AZD1222 recipients. Following two doses of AZD1222, Spike-specific TCR breadth and depth rose.

Worth noting for this clone: Its target is unknown.

TCRdb keeps only in-frame clones here, not all; method: immunoSEQ multiplex PCR. The table has around 94,000 clones, about 88% seen once. This TCR was recovered from an adult in good health. Source: peripheral blood, taken on day 0 of AZD1222 vaccination.

For the CDR3, the DNA is TGTGCCAGCAGTTACGATGCCCATAGGACAGGGGGCGCTAACACTGAAGCTTTCTTT. Protein product: CASSYDAHRTGGANTEAFF. The chain is built from TRBV6-2 or TRBV6-3 and TRBJ1-1; TRBD1 matches 11 bases. Germline loops: CDR1 MNHEY, CDR2 SVGEGT. This CDR3 spans 19 amino acids. V lost 2 bases, J lost 2 bases, and 13 bases stayed unmatched.